This TCR beta chain was profiled in a study of response to subunit inactivated influenza vaccine. This clonotype was observed a few times. TCRdb re-derived calls from the RT-PCR reads in MiXCR, one entry per CDR3 protein. The sample lists around 580,000 distinct CDR3 sequences; around 15% were seen once. V was pared by 6 bases and J by 6 bases, with 18 bases between. This CDR3 contains 14 residues. The germline CDR1 and CDR2 sequences are MDHEN and SYDVKM. The clonotype was recovered from a man aged 45-65 years who received an inactivated influenza vaccine. The specimen was PBMCs from blood, collected 11 to 12 days after vaccination. The rearrangement links TRBV28 to TRBJ2-7; the D is unclear. The CDR3 protein is CASSLLDQPLEQYF. CDR3 nucleotide sequence: TGTGCCAGCAGCCTTTTGGACCAACCTCTCGAGCAGTACTTC.